This T cell receptor beta chain was obtained from a study of CD8 T cells in Susac syndrome. Study-level results: Only a relatively small number of individuals were included in the TCR sequencing and HLA analysis.

RNA in amounts of about 0.5 to 1 ug was reverse transcribed with random hexamers. The amplification used immunoSEQ multiplex PCR on TCR beta CDR3; it spanned 54 Vbeta and 13 Jbeta. Via MiXCR, TCRdb re-called the immunoSEQ multiplex PCR reads, giving one row per CDR3 protein. The sample includes approximately 230,000 distinct CDR3 sequences, 93% of them seen just once. V lost 6 bases and J lost 5, with 16 bases in between. The CDR3 sequence is 15 residues long. Sequencing targeted TCR beta in blood CD8+ and CD4+ T cells. Included as multiple sclerosis controls were treatment-naive patients who had stable or active relapsing-remitting disease. With respect to this clonotype: Its matching antigen is unknown.

This chain uses TRBV12-3 or TRBV12-4 with TRBJ2-2; tentative D call: TRBD1 (6 bases). This TCR came from a human donor with multiple sclerosis. Material for sequencing was CD4+ T cells from PBMCs. CDR3 in amino acids: CASSARDTYTGELFF. CDR3 nucleotide sequence: TGTGCCAGCAGCGCCCGGGACACCTATACCGGGGAGCTGTTTTTT.